Shown below are 11 T cell receptor beta chains from a single sample sequenced in a study of blood T cells in healthy people across ages. With a J-beta primer mix and a sample-barcoded 5' primer, a second PCR ran about 7 to 11 cycles. TCRdb independently ran MiXCR on the 5' RACE reads; one entry per CDR3 protein. Among about 900,000 distinct CDR3 sequences listed, around 48% were seen once. Sequences were obtained from blood. These receptors were taken from a young man in good health.

V gene TRBV9 combines with J gene TRBJ2-3; D call uncertain. CDR3 length equals 17 residues. Germline assignment: CDR1 SGDLS and CDR2 YYNGEE. Trimming took 0 bases from V and 0 from J, leaving 14 bases between them. CDR3 sequence: CASSVETGPTSTDTQYF. The DNA for the CDR3 is TGTGCCAGCAGCGTAGAGACCGGGCCAACTAGCACAGATACGCAGTATTTT.

This clonotype was recorded many times. V usage is TRBV7-2 and J usage is TRBJ2-7; 9 nucleotides agree with TRBD2. Per the germline V gene, CDR1 is SGHTA and CDR2 is FQGNSA. The V and J ends lost 2 bases and 1 base, in that order; junction bases with no gene match: 6. The CDR3 contains 16 residues. Here the CDR3 reads CASSLRNSGGSYEQYF. In DNA form, the CDR3 reads TGTGCCAGCAGCTTACGGAATAGCGGGGGTTCCTACGAGCAGTACTTC. Full variable domain (outside the CDR3, taken from reference TRBV7-2 and TRBJ2-7): GAGVSQSPSNKVTEKGKDVELRCDPISGHTALYWYRQSLGQGLEFLIYFQGNSAPDKSGLPSDRFSAERTGGSVSTLTIQRTQQEDSAVYLCASSLRNSGGSYEQYFGPGTRLTVT.

This clonotype was seen only a few times. The chain carries TRBV6-5 and TRBJ1-2; 8 nucleotides line up with TRBD1. Germline lookup yields CDR1 MNHEY and CDR2 SVGAGI. The length of the CDR3 is 14 residues. V was pared by 2 bases and J by 8 bases, with 7 bases of the junction left unmatched. The CDR3 nucleotides are TGTGCCAGCAGTTACCAAAGACAGGGGTACGGCTACACCTTC. Encoded protein: CASSYQRQGYGYTF.

The chain employs TRBV7-3 and TRBJ2-3, with TRBD2 as a possible D gene (7 bases). This CDR3 spans 16 amino acids. Germline CDR1 reads SGHTA; CDR2 reads FQGTGA. V was cut by 1 base and J by 4 bases, with 15 bases left in between. The chain's CDR3 is CASSLSRGAPPDTQYF. CDR3 bases: TGTGCCAGCAGCTTAAGCCGGGGGGCCCCTCCAGATACGCAGTATTTT.

This clonotype was observed a handful of times. This chain links TRBV5-1 with TRBJ2-7; the match to TRBD1 covers 7 bases. CDR3 length: 18 amino acids. With 2 bases clipped from V and 5 bases from J, the junction kept 19 bases outside the gene matches. Germline values: CDR1 SGHRS, CDR2 YFSETQ. The CDR3 reads CASSFTKSPGQTINEQYF. CDR3 DNA: TGCGCCAGCAGCTTTACTAAGTCCCCGGGACAGACGATCAACGAGCAGTACTTC.

The CDR3 DNA reads as TGTGCCAGCAGCTCACAGGACAGGTACGGGTACGAGCAGTACTTC. This translates into CASSSQDRYGYEQYF. This chain uses TRBV7-9 with TRBJ2-7, with TRBD1 identical over 7 bases. V was clipped by 4 bases and J by 4 bases; unmatched bases: 10. From germline, CDR1 is SEHNR and CDR2 FQNEAQ (reference sequence). CDR3 length: 15 amino acids.

The chain uses TRBV2 and TRBJ1-2; a weak D match, TRBD1 (6 bases). Per germline, CDR1 SNHLY and CDR2 FYNNEI. The germline V and J ends were trimmed by 6 bases and 8 bases, with 19 bases remaining between them. The CDR3 runs to 14 residues. The CDR3 loop is CASRLIQGLRGYTF. The CDR3 DNA sequence: TGTGCCAGCAGACTAATACAGGGTCTACGGGGCTACACCTTC.

J is TRBJ2-1 and V is TRBV24-1, with a weak D call TRBD1 (6 bases). This CDR3 spans 16 amino acids. Germline CDR1 KGHDR, CDR2 SFDVKD. Trimming left V 5 bases short and J 3 bases short, with 16 bases between. CDR3 bases: TGTGCCACCAGTGTGCACAGGGAAGGTTACTACAATGAGCAGTTCTTC. This codes for CATSVHREGYYNEQFF.

This clonotype has a handful of counts. In DNA form, the CDR3 reads TGCAGCGTTGTATTTGTGGGCTCGTACGAGCAGTACTTC. Residues: CSVVFVGSYEQYF. The V gene is TRBV29-1, the J gene TRBJ2-7; D remains ambiguous. The CDR3 spans 13 residues. CDR1 is SQVTM, CDR2 ANQGSEA, per germline. Trimming stripped 4 bases from V and 4 bases from J, with 14 bases between.

This clonotype turned up a few times. The gene calls are TRBV7-9 and TRBJ2-4, with D tentatively TRBD1 (5 bases). The assigned J gene may be wrong: the sequence end matches TRBJ2-5 better. Germline-derived CDR1 and CDR2 are SEHNR and FQNEAQ (reference sequence). The CDR3 is 14 residues long. The chain's CDR3 is CASSPNAGMETQYF. Here the CDR3 DNA reads TGTGCCAGCAGCCCCAACGCAGGGATGGAGACCCAGTACTTC.

In its sample, this clonotype was seen a few times. The CDR3 nucleotides read TGCAGTGCGGCTAGACGGGGGGCGGCGGAGACCCAGTACTTC. It is translated as CSAARRGAAETQYF. The chain carries TRBV20-1 and TRBJ2-5, with a weak D call TRBD2 (7 bases). The CDR3 spans 14 residues. V lost 6 bases to trimming and J lost 5 bases, with 19 bases between them. Germline assignment: CDR1 DFQATT and CDR2 SNEGSKA (reference sequence).